This T cell receptor beta chain derives from a study of neoadjuvant anti-PD-1 for oral cavity cancer. About the study: Patients without progression received a fourth nivolumab dose around day 43, then surgical resection on days 50-56. Study results and limitations: Treg/Th17 ratio rose with pretreatment blood and fell with post-treatment tumor TCRbeta clonality.

As for this clone: Its antigen is currently unknown.

The V end lost 7 bases, the J end lost 2 bases, and 14 bases lay between the germline ends. CDR1 GTSNPN and CDR2 SVGIG come from the germline V gene (reference sequence). The CDR3 consists of 13 residues. Clones were sequenced by immunoSEQ multiplex PCR, and TCRdb holds only the in-frame ones, with some missing. The sample holds approximately 12,000 clones; around three fifths are singletons and the top ten take 10% to 15%. The sample was tumor tissue, taken before nivolumab (anti-PD-1) treatment. The J gene is TRBJ1-2, the V gene TRBV30; D perhaps matches TRBD1 (6 bases). This sequence was found in a person aged 40 to 85 with oral cavity squamous cell carcinoma. The CDR3 DNA reads as TGTGCCTCCAAGTCGGACAGAAACTATGGCTACACCTTC. This encodes CASKSDRNYGYTF.